The rows below give T cell receptor beta chains drawn from one sample of a study of T cell repertoires in aging, cancer and after chemotherapy. A single record per CDR3 protein comes from TCRdb applying MiXCR to the multiplex PCR reads. The table includes under 2,500 distinct CDR3 sequences, roughly 42% detected once. What was sequenced was blood. The source is a human donor with a solid tumor. Both conserved end residues are part of each CDR3. The D gene is left open where the match is weak. The size of a clone is reported for some rows only, either as once, few or many, or as a class for expanded clones.

CDR3 protein: CASSYSLSGGRRGYTF
CDR3 DNA: TGTGCCAGCAGTTACTCGCTATCAGGGGGACGGCGGGGCTACACCTTC
clone size: NA
D gene: TRBD1
V gene: TRBV6-2/TRBV6-3
J gene: TRBJ1-2

CDR3 protein: CASSPGSQSYEQYF
CDR3 DNA: TGTGCCAGCAGCCCCGGCAGTCAGTCCTACGAGCAGTACTTC
clone size: NA
D gene: NA
V gene: TRBV7-2
J gene: TRBJ2-7

CDR3 protein: CATSRDREETTEAFF
CDR3 DNA: TGTGCCACCAGCAGAGATCGCGAAGAGACCACTGAAGCTTTCTTT
clone size: NA
D gene: NA
V gene: TRBV15
J gene: TRBJ1-1

CDR3 protein: CSGTMGQGAGGYTF
CDR3 DNA: TGCAGCGGGACCATGGGACAGGGGGCCGGAGGCTACACCTTC
clone size: medium-sized
D gene: TRBD1
V gene: TRBV29-1
J gene: TRBJ1-2

CDR3 protein: CASKAGGTGELFF
CDR3 DNA: TGTGCCAGCAAGGCAGGGGGCACCGGGGAGCTGTTTTTT
clone size: NA
D gene: TRBD1
V gene: TRBV6-5
J gene: TRBJ2-2

CDR3 protein: CASSQNPPETQYF
CDR3 DNA: TGTGCCAGCAGCCAAAACCCCCCAGAGACCCAGTACTTC
clone size: few
D gene: NA
V gene: TRBV7-3
J gene: TRBJ2-5

CDR3 protein: CASSDNRGNKPQHF
CDR3 DNA: TGTGCCAGCAGCGACAACAGGGGGAACAAGCCCCAGCATTTT
clone size: few
D gene: TRBD1
V gene: TRBV6-1
J gene: TRBJ1-5

CDR3 protein: CASSSFGGSGNTIYF
CDR3 DNA: TGTGCCAGCAGTTCGTTCGGTGGCTCTGGAAACACCATATATTTT
clone size: NA
D gene: NA
V gene: TRBV6-6
J gene: TRBJ1-3

CDR3 protein: CASSPSQGAIYGYTF
CDR3 DNA: TGTGCCAGCAGCCCTTCGCAGGGGGCCATCTATGGCTACACCTTC
clone size: NA
D gene: TRBD1
V gene: TRBV7-2
J gene: TRBJ1-2

CDR3 protein: CASSRGENPEAFF
CDR3 DNA: TGTGCCAGTAGTAGAGGGGAAAACCCTGAAGCTTTCTTT
clone size: few
D gene: NA
V gene: TRBV19
J gene: TRBJ1-1

CDR3 protein: CASSYDGTSGADTQYF
CDR3 DNA: TGTGCCAGCAGTTACGATGGGACTAGCGGGGCAGATACGCAGTATTTT
clone size: NA
D gene: TRBD2
V gene: TRBV6-2/TRBV6-3
J gene: TRBJ2-3

CDR3 protein: CAIRGGISTEAFF
CDR3 DNA: TGTGCCATCCGAGGGGGAATTAGCACTGAAGCTTTCTTT
clone size: NA
D gene: NA
V gene: TRBV7-9
J gene: TRBJ1-1

CDR3 protein: CSVQLAGNTGELFF
CDR3 DNA: TGCAGCGTTCAATTAGCAGGGAACACCGGGGAGCTGTTTTTT
clone size: large
D gene: NA
V gene: TRBV29-1
J gene: TRBJ2-2

CDR3 protein: CATSAGVPSDEQYF
CDR3 DNA: TGTGCCACCAGTGCGGGGGTCCCAAGCGACGAGCAGTACTTC
clone size: NA
D gene: NA
V gene: TRBV24-1
J gene: TRBJ2-7

CDR3 protein: CASSLGGRPDSPLHF
CDR3 DNA: TGTGCCAGCAGTTTGGGGGGACGGCCCGATTCACCCCTCCACTTT
clone size: few
D gene: NA
V gene: TRBV27
J gene: TRBJ1-6

CDR3 protein: CSARRQGKFNEQFF
CDR3 DNA: TGCAGTGCTAGAAGACAGGGAAAGTTCAATGAGCAGTTCTTC
clone size: NA
D gene: TRBD1
V gene: TRBV20-1
J gene: TRBJ2-1

CDR3 protein: CASSQDPVGDRAYEQYF
CDR3 DNA: TGCGCCAGCAGCCAAGATCCAGTAGGAGACAGGGCTTACGAGCAGTACTTC
clone size: NA
D gene: TRBD1
V gene: TRBV4-3
J gene: TRBJ2-7

CDR3 protein: CASSHIVGGSYEQYF
CDR3 DNA: TGTGCCAGCAGCCACATAGTCGGCGGATCCTACGAGCAGTACTTC
clone size: few
D gene: NA
V gene: TRBV5-6
J gene: TRBJ2-7

CDR3 protein: CSAREDRVQSPLHF
CDR3 DNA: TGCAGTGCTAGAGAAGACAGGGTACAGTCACCCCTCCACTTT
clone size: NA
D gene: TRBD1
V gene: TRBV20-1
J gene: TRBJ1-6

CDR3 protein: CASSPTVSGTQYF
CDR3 DNA: TGTGCCAGCAGCCCTACCGTTTCCGGTACGCAGTATTTT
clone size: NA
D gene: NA
V gene: TRBV6-5
J gene: TRBJ2-3

CDR3 protein: CASSQGQGAWNTEAFF
CDR3 DNA: TGCGCCAGCAGCCAAGGTCAGGGGGCCTGGAACACTGAAGCTTTCTTT
clone size: NA
D gene: TRBD1
V gene: TRBV4-3
J gene: TRBJ1-1

CDR3 protein: CASSHRAGYTF
CDR3 DNA: TGTGCCAGCAGCCACAGGGCTGGCTACACCTTC
clone size: NA
D gene: NA
V gene: TRBV7-2
J gene: TRBJ1-2

CDR3 protein: CSVRLESSYNEQFF
CDR3 DNA: TGCAGCGTCAGACTTGAGAGCTCCTACAATGAGCAGTTCTTC
clone size: few
D gene: NA
V gene: TRBV29-1
J gene: TRBJ2-1

CDR3 protein: CASSLQRGLYEQYF
CDR3 DNA: TGTGCCAGCAGCTTACAAAGGGGGCTGTACGAGCAGTACTTC
clone size: few
D gene: TRBD1
V gene: TRBV7-2
J gene: TRBJ2-7

CDR3 protein: CASLRQGNGELFF
CDR3 DNA: TGTGCCAGCCTACGACAGGGGAACGGGGAGCTGTTTTTT
clone size: few
D gene: TRBD1
V gene: TRBV7-2
J gene: TRBJ2-2

CDR3 protein: CASRQRGGGQNTGELFF
CDR3 DNA: TGTGCCAGCAGACAGAGGGGGGGCGGCCAAAACACCGGGGAGCTGTTTTTT
clone size: NA
D gene: NA
V gene: TRBV7-6
J gene: TRBJ2-2

CDR3 protein: CASSLRGGRVTDTQYF
CDR3 DNA: TGTGCCAGCAGCTTACGGGGGGGGAGGGTCACAGATACGCAGTATTTT
clone size: NA
D gene: TRBD2
V gene: TRBV7-3
J gene: TRBJ2-3

CDR3 protein: CASNNAGQSYNEQFF
CDR3 DNA: TGTGCCAGCAACAACGCGGGACAAAGCTACAATGAGCAGTTCTTC
clone size: NA
D gene: NA
V gene: TRBV6-5
J gene: TRBJ2-1

CDR3 protein: CSAPGASGGNTIYF
CDR3 DNA: TGCAGTGCCCCCGGGGCGAGCGGTGGAAACACCATATATTTT
clone size: NA
D gene: NA
V gene: TRBV20-1
J gene: TRBJ1-3

CDR3 protein: CSARAPREGGVGYTF
CDR3 DNA: TGCAGTGCTAGAGCCCCCCGGGAAGGGGGGGTTGGCTACACCTTC
clone size: NA
D gene: NA
V gene: TRBV20-1
J gene: TRBJ1-2

CDR3 protein: CASSEQGAGTEAFF
CDR3 DNA: TGTGCCAGCAGTGAACAGGGGGCCGGCACTGAAGCTTTCTTT
clone size: once
D gene: TRBD1
V gene: TRBV25-1
J gene: TRBJ1-1

CDR3 protein: CASSAPSTGLGGNTIYF
CDR3 DNA: TGTGCCAGCAGTGCCCCCTCGACAGGGTTAGGAGGAAACACCATATATTTT
clone size: NA
D gene: TRBD1
V gene: TRBV6-1
J gene: TRBJ1-3

CDR3 protein: CASSYPGQAGTEAFF
CDR3 DNA: TGTGCCAGCAGTTACCCGGGACAGGCGGGGACTGAAGCTTTCTTT
clone size: NA
D gene: TRBD1
V gene: TRBV6-6
J gene: TRBJ1-1

CDR3 protein: CSPGPLTRYGYTF
CDR3 DNA: TGCAGCCCGGGACCGCTTACCCGGTATGGCTACACCTTC
clone size: NA
D gene: NA
V gene: TRBV29-1
J gene: TRBJ1-2

CDR3 protein: CASSAREGFEQYF
CDR3 DNA: TGTGCCAGCAGTGCAAGGGAGGGCTTCGAGCAGTACTTC
clone size: NA
D gene: TRBD2
V gene: TRBV6-1
J gene: TRBJ2-7

CDR3 protein: CASRQGSSNSPLHF
CDR3 DNA: TGTGCCAGCAGGCAGGGGTCCTCCAATTCACCCCTCCACTTT
clone size: NA
D gene: NA
V gene: TRBV7-2
J gene: TRBJ1-6

CDR3 protein: CASSLASISLGGSYNEQFF
CDR3 DNA: TGTGCCAGCAGCTTAGCCTCAATTTCACTCGGGGGCTCCTACAATGAGCAGTTCTTC
clone size: NA
D gene: NA
V gene: TRBV7-6
J gene: TRBJ2-1

CDR3 protein: CASSSTGRGSYEQYF
CDR3 DNA: TGTGCCAGCAGTTCCACAGGTAGGGGATCCTACGAGCAGTACTTC
clone size: NA
D gene: NA
V gene: TRBV6-6
J gene: TRBJ2-7

CDR3 protein: CASSEGTPYF
CDR3 DNA: TGTGCCAGCAGCGAAGGGACACCGTACTTC
clone size: NA
D gene: NA
V gene: TRBV11-1
J gene: TRBJ2-5

CDR3 protein: CASSQDRGGYGYTF
CDR3 DNA: TGCGCCAGCAGCCAAGACAGGGGAGGTTATGGCTACACCTTC
clone size: NA
D gene: NA
V gene: TRBV4-3
J gene: TRBJ1-2

CDR3 protein: CASSQPGHYGYTF
CDR3 DNA: TGTGCCAGCAGTCAGCCGGGTCACTATGGCTACACCTTC
clone size: few
D gene: NA
V gene: TRBV6-6
J gene: TRBJ1-2

CDR3 protein: CASSLGQGAFYEQYF
CDR3 DNA: TGTGCCAGCAGCTTAGGTCAGGGGGCATTTTACGAGCAGTACTTC
clone size: few
D gene: TRBD1
V gene: TRBV7-2
J gene: TRBJ2-7

CDR3 protein: CSATSYGYTF
CDR3 DNA: TGCAGTGCTACATCCTATGGCTACACCTTC
clone size: few
D gene: NA
V gene: TRBV20-1
J gene: TRBJ1-2

CDR3 protein: CAWSTWGQGISGNTIYF
CDR3 DNA: TGTGCCTGGAGTACGTGGGGACAGGGCATCTCTGGAAACACCATATATTTT
clone size: few
D gene: TRBD1
V gene: TRBV30
J gene: TRBJ1-3

CDR3 protein: CASTLRGGGNNEQFF
CDR3 DNA: TGTGCCAGCACTTTAAGGGGCGGGGGAAACAATGAGCAGTTCTTC
clone size: NA
D gene: TRBD2
V gene: TRBV7-2
J gene: TRBJ2-1

CDR3 protein: CASSLSGGSGNTIYF
CDR3 DNA: TGTGCCAGCAGCTTGTCAGGGGGTTCGGGAAACACCATATATTTT
clone size: few
D gene: TRBD1
V gene: TRBV7-6
J gene: TRBJ1-3

CDR3 protein: CSVGTGFDGYTF
CDR3 DNA: TGCAGCGTCGGGACAGGGTTCGATGGCTACACCTTC
clone size: large
D gene: TRBD1
V gene: TRBV29-1
J gene: TRBJ1-2